One sample yielded the 22 T cell receptor beta chains listed below, sequenced in a study of T-cell memory formation after mild COVID-19. From the 5' RACE reads, TCRdb called clonotypes with MiXCR, one entry per CDR3 protein. The sample includes 25,000 to 30,000 distinct CDR3 sequences, 15% to 20% seen only once; the top ten take around 1.5%. Sequenced input: PBMCs or a T cell subset sorted from them (not recorded which). The receptors here all came from an adult who had mild COVID-19 (a few samples of this study predate the infection). Cell type and time point are not known.

This clonotype was observed a few times. V and J are TRBV30 and TRBJ2-1, with D maybe TRBD2 (6 bases). This CDR3 comprises 14 residues. V was clipped by 5 bases and J by 10 bases, with 21 bases between them. The germline CDR1 and CDR2 sequences are GTSNPN and SVGIG (reference sequence). As DNA, the CDR3 is TGTGCCTGGGGGCACGGGACTGCTATAAGCGAGCAGTTCTTC. Translation: CAWGHGTAISEQFF.

The chain combines TRBV12-3 or TRBV12-4 with TRBJ1-2; D is ambiguous. Trimming shortened V by 1 base and J by 10 bases, and 10 bases separated the two germline ends. The CDR3 loop spans 12 amino acids. The CDR3 loop reads CASSLVDQDYTF. CDR3 in DNA: TGTGCCAGCAGTTTAGTGGACCAGGACTACACCTTC.

This clonotype was detected many times. The gene calls are TRBV10-3 and TRBJ2-5; TRBD1 matches 8 bases. CDR1 and CDR2 (germline): ENHRY, SYGVKD. This CDR3 region has 13 residues. Germline trimming cut 6 bases from V and 5 bases from J; bases unmatched to any gene: 5. DNA for the CDR3: TGTGCCATCAGGGGGACAGGCGGGGAGACCCAGTACTTC. Protein sequence: CAIRGTGGETQYF.

This clonotype was counted ten times or more. Here the CDR3 DNA reads TGTGCCAGCTCACCATTCGGGGAAGATGAGCAGTTCTTC. Translating it yields CASSPFGEDEQFF. The rearrangement joins TRBV18 to TRBJ2-1, with a weak D call TRBD2 (5 bases). CDR1 and CDR2 (germline): KGHSH, LQKENI. Deletions cut 2 bases from V and 8 bases from J, with 10 bases between. The CDR3 loop spans 13 amino acids.

This clonotype came up many times. This sequence joins TRBV12-3 or TRBV12-4 and TRBJ1-5; TRBD1 might be the D (6 bases). The CDR3 loop spans 14 amino acids. Deletions cut 5 bases from V and 1 base from J, with 9 bases between. The CDR3 sequence is CASSTGASNQPQHF. CDR3 DNA sequence: TGTGCCAGCAGTACGGGGGCGAGCAATCAGCCCCAGCATTTT.

J is TRBJ2-1 and V is TRBV20-1; tentatively, D is TRBD2 (5 bases). In germline, CDR1 is DFQATT, CDR2 SNEGSKA (reference sequence). Trimming took off 3 bases at V and 7 bases at J, with 22 bases between the two ends. The CDR3 extends over 16 amino acids. CDR3 residues: CSASPEWPEGGNEQFF. The CDR3 DNA reads as TGCAGTGCTAGTCCAGAGTGGCCCGAAGGCGGGAATGAGCAGTTCTTC.

This rearrangement joins TRBV11-1 to TRBJ2-7, with a weak D call TRBD2 (6 bases). Germline values: CDR1 SGHAT, CDR2 FQDESV (reference sequence). The V gene lost 5 bases and the J gene lost 7 bases, with 15 bases spanning the gap. The CDR3 sequence is 13 residues long. The CDR3 region has the DNA TGTGCCAGCAGCCTAAACGCGGGGCGAGAGCAGTACTTC. The encoded protein is CASSLNAGREQYF.

This clonotype has a handful of counts. J is TRBJ1-1 and V is TRBV3-1; 8 bases fit TRBD1. Germline trimming cut 6 bases from V and 1 base from J; bases unmatched to any gene: 7. The CDR3 runs 15 residues. CDR1 LGHDT and CDR2 YNNKEL come from the germline V gene (reference sequence). The DNA for the CDR3 is TGTGCCAGCAGTCCTCAGGGGGCAAAGAACACTGAAGCTTTCTTT. Its translation: CASSPQGAKNTEAFF.

Note on this clonotype: It may be a read error: a sequence one base away is much more abundant. V gene TRBV5-1 combines with J gene TRBJ2-3; maybe TRBD2 (6 bases). The germline CDR1 and CDR2 sequences are SGHRS and YFSETQ. The V and J ends lost 0 bases and 5 bases respectively, with 16 bases between them. The CDR3 spans 16 residues. CDR3 residues: CASSLEVEGGGDTQYF. The CDR3 DNA reads as TGCGCCAGCAGCTTGGAAGTAGAGGGAGGCGGAGATACGCAGTATTTT.

This clonotype has a count of ten or more. The J gene is TRBJ2-3, the V gene TRBV5-5; D not resolved. CDR3 size: 15 residues. The ends were cut back, 2 bases at V and 0 bases at J, with 10 bases in the middle. Germline V gives CDR1 SGHKS, CDR2 YYEKEE (reference sequence). CDR3: CASSFSATSTDTQYF. The CDR3 region has the DNA TGTGCCAGCAGCTTTTCAGCGACAAGCACAGATACGCAGTATTTT.

Ten or more counts support this clonotype. The V call is TRBV2, the J call TRBJ2-3; 7 nucleotides line up with TRBD1. The CDR3 is made up of 13 amino acids. The V and J ends lost 7 bases and 6 bases, in that order; junction bases with no gene match: 7. Germline V lookup: CDR1 SNHLY, CDR2 FYNNEI. The CDR3 loop is CASKDREGDTQYF. DNA for the CDR3: TGTGCCAGCAAAGACAGGGAAGGCGATACGCAGTATTTT.

Worth noting for this clonotype: A clone one base away is much larger, so this may be a read error. V gene TRBV6-8 combines with J gene TRBJ2-6; 9 bases align to TRBD1. Germline V lookup: CDR1 MNHGY, CDR2 SAAAGT. CDR3 size: 19 residues. CDR3 bases: TGTGCCAGCACCTCAAACTTCGGGGACAGGGAGGCTGGGGCCTACGTCCTGACTTTC. This codes for CASTSNFGDREAGAYVLTF.

This clonotype showed up many times. The chain employs TRBV12-3 or TRBV12-4 and TRBJ1-3; D gene uncertain. The CDR3 consists of 15 residues. Trimming stripped 4 bases from V and 1 base from J, with 11 bases between. CDR3 sequence: CASSWEAGSGNTIYF. CDR3 DNA: TGTGCCAGCAGTTGGGAAGCCGGATCTGGAAACACCATATATTTT.

This clonotype came up many times. The rearrangement uses TRBV6-5 and TRBJ2-1, with TRBD2 matching over 10 bases. The CDR3 is 15 residues long. Germline CDR1 reads MNHEY; CDR2 reads SVGAGI. V shed 6 bases, J shed 0 bases, and the junction held 2 bases outside the gene matches. The CDR3 sequence: CASRSSGSSYNEQFF. The CDR3 DNA reads TGTGCCAGCAGATCTAGCGGGAGCTCCTACAATGAGCAGTTCTTC.

This chain joins TRBV13 and TRBJ2-2, with 7 bases that match TRBD2. Per germline, CDR1 PRHDT and CDR2 FYEKMQ (reference sequence). The CDR3 runs 13 residues. V shed 5 bases, J shed 7 bases, and the junction held 4 bases outside the gene matches. The CDR3 sequence: CASSREENGELFF. The DNA of the CDR3 is TGTGCCAGCAGCCGGGAGGAGAACGGGGAGCTGTTTTTT.

This clonotype has ten or more counts. J is TRBJ1-1 and V is TRBV7-2; the D is unclear. Germline values: CDR1 SGHTA, CDR2 FQGNSA. Trimming pared 3 bases from V and 0 bases from J, leaving 14 bases between. The CDR3 length is 16 residues. CDR3 DNA: TGTGCCAGCAGCTTTAGGGAGACAAGGATGAACACTGAAGCTTTCTTT. Its translation is CASSFRETRMNTEAFF.

This clonotype was picked up many times. This chain connects TRBV5-1 to TRBJ2-1, with 11 bases matching TRBD2. CDR3 length: 16 amino acids. Trimming cost V 7 bases and J 7 bases; bases outside gene matches: 13. Germline V gives CDR1 SGHRS, CDR2 YFSETQ. CDR3 coding DNA: TGCGCCAGCCGACAAATCGTGTCTAGCGGGAGGAATGAGCAGTTCTTC. It codes for CASRQIVSSGRNEQFF.

This clonotype was picked up a small number of times. The J gene is TRBJ2-7, the V gene TRBV5-5; no firm D call. The length of the CDR3 is 16 residues. Between the trimmed V and J ends, which lost 0 bases and 0 bases, there was a span of 13 bases. The germline V gene encodes CDR1 SGHKS and CDR2 YYEKEE (reference sequence). CDR3 coding DNA: TGTGCCAGCAGCTTGGAGGCCAGTCTCAACTCCTACGAGCAGTACTTC. Protein product: CASSLEASLNSYEQYF. Drawing the rest from reference TRBV5-5 and TRBJ2-7, the complete variable domain is DAGVTQSPTHLIKTRGQQVTLRCSPISGHKSVSWYQQVLGQGPQFIFQYYEKEERGRGNFPDRFSARQFPNYSSELNVNALLLGDSALYLCASSLEASLNSYEQYFGPGTRLTVT.

This clonotype has at least ten counts. This rearrangement joins TRBV5-1 to TRBJ1-2; D remains ambiguous. The CDR3 sequence is 13 residues long. Trimming pared 0 bases from V and 5 bases from J, leaving 8 bases between. Germline V gives CDR1 SGHRS, CDR2 YFSETQ. The DNA of the CDR3 is TGCGCCAGCAGCTTGGGTCAGCTTTATGGCTACACCTTC. Translating gives CASSLGQLYGYTF.

This clonotype was seen at least ten times. The chain has TRBV5-6 and TRBJ2-3; TRBD2 aligns across 7 bases. Germline trimming cut 3 bases from V and 6 bases from J; bases unmatched to any gene: 13. The germline V gene encodes CDR1 SGHDT and CDR2 YYEEEE. The CDR3 runs 16 residues. CDR3 DNA sequence: TGTGCCAGCAGCTCAGCGGGGACGAGGGGCCTTGATACGCAGTATTTT. This gives the protein CASSSAGTRGLDTQYF. Combining the CDR3 with reference TRBV5-6 and TRBJ2-3 gives the whole variable domain DAGVTQSPTHLIKTRGQQVTLRCSPKSGHDTVSWYQQALGQGPQFIFQYYEEEERQRGNFPDRFSGHQFPNYSSELNVNALLLGDSALYLCASSSAGTRGLDTQYFGPGTRLTVL.

The J gene is TRBJ2-1, the V gene TRBV4-3; D ambiguous. This CDR3 comprises 12 residues. Germline V lookup: CDR1 LGHNA, CDR2 YSLEER. Trimming pared 6 bases from V and 6 bases from J, leaving 9 bases between. This chain's CDR3 is CASRNLANEQFF. The CDR3, as DNA: TGCGCCAGCAGAAATCTGGCCAATGAGCAGTTCTTC.

This clonotype was counted many times. The chain has TRBV15 and TRBJ2-5; D is perhaps TRBD1 (6 bases). V gave up 0 bases and J gave up 5 bases, with 13 bases separating them. CDR1 is LNHNV, CDR2 YYDKDF, per germline (reference sequence). CDR3 length: 15 amino acids. CDR3 loop: CATSRDRGPRETQYF. For the CDR3, the DNA is TGTGCCACCAGCAGAGACAGGGGCCCACGGGAGACCCAGTACTTC.